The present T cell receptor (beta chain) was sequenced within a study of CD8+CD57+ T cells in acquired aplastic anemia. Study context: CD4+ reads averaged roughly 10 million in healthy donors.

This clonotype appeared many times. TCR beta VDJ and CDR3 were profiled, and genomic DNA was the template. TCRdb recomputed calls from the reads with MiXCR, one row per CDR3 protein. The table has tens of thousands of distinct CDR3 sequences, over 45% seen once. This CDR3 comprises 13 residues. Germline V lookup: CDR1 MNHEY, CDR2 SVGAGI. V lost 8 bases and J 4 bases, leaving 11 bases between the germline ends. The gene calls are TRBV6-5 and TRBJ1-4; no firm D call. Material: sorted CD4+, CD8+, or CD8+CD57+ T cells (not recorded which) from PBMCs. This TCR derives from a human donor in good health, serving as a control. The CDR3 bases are TGTGCCAGCTCTTGGCAGATTAATGAAAAACTGTTTTTT. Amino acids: CASSWQINEKLFF.